This T cell receptor beta chain originates from a study of cytomegalovirus exposure and HLA in healthy donors. Whereas donors were nominally healthy upon sampling, unrecorded immune exposures were probable. Germline assignment: CDR1 SGHNT and CDR2 YYREEE (reference sequence). This CDR3 has 20 residues. Trimming cost V 4 bases and J 0 bases; bases outside gene matches: 19. This PCR relied on a set of 60 Vbeta primers and 13 Jbeta primers. Using immunoSEQ multiplex PCR, the repertoire was profiled, and TCRdb retains in-frame clones only, with some absent. The sample lists roughly 150,000 clones, approximately 81% occurring once.

The clonotype originates from a boy aged 2 to 9 in good health and CMV-seronegative. Specimen: PBMCs. The V call is TRBV5-4, the J call TRBJ2-1; 7 bases are a match to TRBD2. The CDR3 nucleotides are TGTGCCAGCAGCCGACCCGAGACTAGCAGCCGACAGAGCTCCTACAATGAGCAGTTCTTC. Translation: CASSRPETSSRQSSYNEQFF. The full variable domain, rest sourced from reference TRBV5-4 and TRBJ2-1, is ETGVTQSPTHLIKTRGQQVTLRCSSQSGHNTVSWYQQALGQGPQFIFQYYREEENGRGNFPPRFSGLQFPNYSSELNVNALELDDSALYLCASSRPETSSRQSSYNEQFFGPGTRLTVL.